These 16 T cell receptor beta chains originate from one sample sequenced in a study of tumor and adjacent non-tumor tissue in lung cancer. A modified ARM-PCR protocol with three rounds of nested PCR amplified TCRbeta. One entry per CDR3 protein results from TCRdb running MiXCR on the multiplex PCR reads. This sample has 78,000 or so distinct CDR3 sequences, with around 75% found just once. No cell sorting was done before RNA was extracted from the tissue. The sequencing sample was made of lung tumor tissue. Source of these receptors: a woman between 45 and 65 years old with non-small cell lung cancer.

In the case of this clonotype: Since the CDR3 does not end with the conserved phenylalanine or tryptophan, this likely comes from a read error. The rearrangement uses TRBV6-2 or TRBV6-3 and TRBJ1-1, with 10 bases matching TRBD1. This CDR3 contains 15 residues. The V gene's germline CDR1 is MNHEY and CDR2 SVGEGT. V lost 4 bases, J lost 2 bases, and 4 bases stayed unmatched. This CDR3 is CASSWRTGGNTEAFL. The CDR3 DNA reads TGTGCCAGCAGTTGGAGGACAGGGGGAAACACTGAAGCTTTCCTT.

A few counts support this clonotype. The chain is built from TRBV7-9 and TRBJ2-1; TRBD1 agrees at 12 bases. V was clipped by 4 bases and J by 8 bases; unmatched bases: 6. This CDR3 comprises 15 residues. Germline CDR1 reads SEHNR; CDR2 reads FQNEAQ (reference sequence). CDR3 protein: CASSSPGQGAYEQFF. The CDR3 nucleotides read TGTGCCAGCAGCTCTCCGGGACAGGGGGCCTATGAGCAGTTCTTC.

Worth noting for this clonotype: One end of the junction is discordant with germline, which a read error may explain. The genes are TRBV29-1 and TRBJ2-7, with D possibly being TRBD1 (7 bases). The CDR3 consists of 15 residues. The germline V gene encodes CDR1 SQVTM and CDR2 ANQGSEA. This chain's CDR3 is CSVEGGSGGGYEKYF. Here the CDR3 DNA reads TGCAGCGTTGAGGGAGGATCAGGGGGTGGTTACGAGAAGTACTTC.

Turning to this clonotype: At one of its ends the junction is not consistent with the germline gene, which may arise from a read error. The chain is built from TRBV20-1 and TRBJ2-7; maybe TRBD1 (6 bases). The CDR3 totals 14 residues. CDR1 is DFQATT and CDR2 is SNEGSKA in the germline V gene (reference sequence). As DNA, the CDR3 is TGCAGCGCTAAAACAGGGTTAATAGACTACGAGCAGTACTTC. Amino acids: CSAKTGLIDYEQYF.

This clonotype has ten or more counts. A much larger clone lies one base from this, so it may be a read error. J is TRBJ2-1 and V is TRBV4-2; D gene unclear. This CDR3 has 13 amino acids. Germline CDR1 and CDR2: LGHNA and YNFKEQ. The CDR3 sequence is CASNQDTINEQFF. DNA for the CDR3: TGTGCCAGCAACCAAGACACAATCAATGAGCAGTTCTTC.

A remark on this clonotype: The junction differs from germline at one of its ends, possibly a read error. J is TRBJ2-7 and V is TRBV29-1; 10 bases align to TRBD1. This CDR3 comprises 12 residues. Germline V gene lookup returns CDR1 SQVTM and CDR2 ANQGSEA. CDR3 loop: CSIGTGAYERYF. The DNA for the CDR3 is TGCAGCATTGGGACAGGGGCCTATGAGCGGTACTTC.

Concerning this clonotype: One end of the junction fails to match germline, which may point to a read error. The rearrangement links TRBV20-1 to TRBJ2-5; 9 positions agree with TRBD1. The CDR3 is 14 amino acids. Germline CDR1 reads DFQATT; CDR2 reads SNEGSKA (reference sequence). The CDR3 bases are TGCAGTGCTAGAACCGGGACAGGGTGCGAGACCCAGAACTTC. Residues: CSARTGTGCETQNF.

V gene TRBV12-3 or TRBV12-4 combines with J gene TRBJ1-1; 9 bases fit TRBD1. The CDR3 spans 15 residues. V shed 10 bases and J 6 bases; nucleotides not matched to a gene: 15. CDR3 protein: CAIIQRGQGSPEAFF. CDR3 coding DNA: TGTGCCATCATCCAACGGGGACAGGGTAGCCCTGAAGCTTTCTTT.

This clonotype was recorded only once. Being one base from a much bigger clone, this may be a read error. The chain carries TRBV28 and TRBJ2-4, with D possibly being TRBD1 or TRBD2 (5 bases each). CDR3 length: 14 residues. Germline values: CDR1 MDHEN, CDR2 SYDVKM. The DNA of the CDR3 is TGTGCCAGCAGCCTACGGAGAGGGGTGGGCATTCAGTGCTTC. Translated: CASSLRRGVGIQCF.

This clonotype occurred once. The junction departs from germline at one end; a sequencing error may be responsible. The rearrangement links TRBV11-2 to TRBJ2-7; D call uncertain. The CDR3 runs to 14 residues. Germline V lookup: CDR1 SGHAT, CDR2 FQNNGV. CDR3 residues: CGSSLTDAAYERYF. The CDR3 nucleotides read TGTGGCAGCAGTTTAACGGACGCTGCCTACGAGCGGTACTTC.

Concerning this clonotype: A junction boundary mismatches the germline segment, possibly from a read error. V is TRBV24-1 and J is TRBJ2-2; either TRBD1 or TRBD2 may supply D (5 bases each). The CDR3 is 13 residues long. From germline, CDR1 is KGHDR and CDR2 SFDVKD. CDR3 DNA: TGTCCCGTCGACGGGGCGGGCACCGGGGACCTGTTTTTT. Translation: CPVDGAGTGDLFF.

Points on this clonotype: Sequence at one end of the junction differs from germline and may be a read error. V and J are TRBV20-1 and TRBJ2-7; D not certain. This CDR3 contains 16 residues. In germline, CDR1 is DFQATT, CDR2 SNEGSKA (reference sequence). CDR3 DNA: TGCAGTGCTTCCGAAACGAGAGCCGATAATACCTACGAGCAGTACTTT. This translates into CSASETRADNTYEQYF.

As for this clonotype: The junction does not match germline at one end; this may be a read error. This chain connects TRBV20-1 to TRBJ2-2, with D possibly TRBD2 on 5 matching bases. The CDR3 is made up of 15 amino acids. Germline V gene data show CDR1 as DFQATT and CDR2 as SNEGSKA (reference sequence). As DNA, the CDR3 is TGCAGTGCTAGAGATAATGAGGGAAACCCCGGTGAGCTGTTTTTT. It specifies CSARDNEGNPGELFF.

This clonotype was counted only a few times. The junction differs from germline at one of its ends, possibly a read error. The rearrangement links TRBV6-1 to TRBJ2-1, with 10 positions matching TRBD2. The germline CDR1 and CDR2 sequences are MNHNS and SASEGT. This CDR3 region has 15 residues. DNA of the CDR3: TGTGCCAACAGTGATCGACTAGCGGGTACGGTTATGCAGTTTTTC. Translating gives CANSDRLAGTVMQFF.

With regard to this clonotype: One end of the junction does not line up with germline, which may come from a read error. The rearrangement uses TRBV4-1 and TRBJ2-7; unclear D gene. The CDR3 is 14 residues long. CDR1 and CDR2 (germline): MGHRA, YSYEKL. CDR3 amino acids: CASRQGQVNYEQYF. Written as DNA, the CDR3 is TGCGCCAGCAGGCAAGGTCAGGTAAACTACGAGCAGTACTTC.

In regard to this clonotype: As the CDR3 is not closed by the conserved phenylalanine or tryptophan, this likely results from a read error. This rearrangement joins TRBV4-2 to TRBJ1-2; D remains ambiguous. Germline CDR1 reads LGHNA; CDR2 reads YNFKEQ. CDR3 size: 15 residues. V gave up 3 bases and J gave up 7 bases, with 18 bases separating them. The CDR3 DNA is TGTGCCAGCAGCCAGGGGAGAGCCGTCTGCGGTGGCTACACCGTC. It is translated as CASSQGRAVCGGYTV.